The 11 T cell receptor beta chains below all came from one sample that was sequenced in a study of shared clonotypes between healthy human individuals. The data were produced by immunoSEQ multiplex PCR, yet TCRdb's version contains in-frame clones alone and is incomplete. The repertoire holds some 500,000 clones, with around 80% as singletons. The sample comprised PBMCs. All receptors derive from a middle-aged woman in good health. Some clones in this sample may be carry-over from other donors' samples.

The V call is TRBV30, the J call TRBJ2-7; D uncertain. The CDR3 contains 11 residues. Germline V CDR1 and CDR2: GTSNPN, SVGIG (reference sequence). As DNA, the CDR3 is TGTGCTGCCCGTGTCTCCTACGAGCAGTACTTC. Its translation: CAARVSYEQYF. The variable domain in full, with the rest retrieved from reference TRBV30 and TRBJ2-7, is SQTIHQWPATLVQPVGSPLSLECTVEGTSNPNLYWYRQAAGRGLQLLFYSVGIGQISSEVPQNLSASRPQDRQFILSSKKLLLSDSGFYLCAARVSYEQYFGPGTRLTVT.

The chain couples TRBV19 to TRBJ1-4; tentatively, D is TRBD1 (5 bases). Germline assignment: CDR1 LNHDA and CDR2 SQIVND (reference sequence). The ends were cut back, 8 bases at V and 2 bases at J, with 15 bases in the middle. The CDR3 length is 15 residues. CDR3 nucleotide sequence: TGTGCCAGTTCTAACAGGATCGCGACTAATGAAAAACTGTTTTTT. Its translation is CASSNRIATNEKLFF.

The CDR3 region has the DNA TGTGCCAGCAGCCCGGGACAGGGCCCCTGGGAGCAGTACTTC. It translates to CASSPGQGPWEQYF. The J gene is TRBJ2-7, the V gene TRBV7-7; 9 bases match TRBD1. There are 14 residues in the CDR3. Looked up from germline, CDR1 is SSHAT and CDR2 is FNYEAQ (reference sequence). V gave up 5 bases and J gave up 7 bases; unmatched junction bases: 9.

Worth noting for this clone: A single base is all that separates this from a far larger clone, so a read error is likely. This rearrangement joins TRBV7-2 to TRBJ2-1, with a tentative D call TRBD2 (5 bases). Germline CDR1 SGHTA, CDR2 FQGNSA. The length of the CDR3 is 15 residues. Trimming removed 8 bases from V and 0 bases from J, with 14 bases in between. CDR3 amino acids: CASRYLGSSYNEQFF. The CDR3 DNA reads TGTGCCAGCCGTTATCTAGGGAGCTCCTACAATGAGCAGTTCTTC.

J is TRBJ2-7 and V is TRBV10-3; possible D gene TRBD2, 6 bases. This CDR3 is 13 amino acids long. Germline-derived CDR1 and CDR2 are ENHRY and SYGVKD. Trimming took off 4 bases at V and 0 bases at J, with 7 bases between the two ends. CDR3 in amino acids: CAISVGGSYEQYF. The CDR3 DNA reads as TGTGCCATCAGTGTGGGGGGCTCCTACGAGCAGTACTTC.

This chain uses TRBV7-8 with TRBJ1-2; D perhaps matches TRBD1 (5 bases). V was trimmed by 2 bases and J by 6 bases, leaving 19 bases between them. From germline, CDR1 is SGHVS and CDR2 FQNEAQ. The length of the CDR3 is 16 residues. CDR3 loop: CASSLFTPREGDGYTF. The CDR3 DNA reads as TGTGCCAGCAGCTTATTCACCCCGCGGGAAGGGGATGGCTACACCTTC.

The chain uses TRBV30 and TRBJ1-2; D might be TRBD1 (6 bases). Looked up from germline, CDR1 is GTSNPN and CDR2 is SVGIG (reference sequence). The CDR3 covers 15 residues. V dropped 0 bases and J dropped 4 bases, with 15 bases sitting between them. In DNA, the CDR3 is TGTGCCTGGAGTGTACTCCCGGGGGCTGGCTATGGCTACACCTTC. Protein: CAWSVLPGAGYGYTF. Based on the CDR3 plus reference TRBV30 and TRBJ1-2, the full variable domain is SQTIHQWPATLVQPVGSPLSLECTVEGTSNPNLYWYRQAAGRGLQLLFYSVGIGQISSEVPQNLSASRPQDRQFILSSKKLLLSDSGFYLCAWSVLPGAGYGYTFGSGTRLTVV.

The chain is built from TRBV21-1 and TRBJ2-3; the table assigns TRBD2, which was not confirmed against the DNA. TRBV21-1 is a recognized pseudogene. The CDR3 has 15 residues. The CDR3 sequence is CASSKKSGRTDTQYF. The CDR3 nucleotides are TGTGCCAGCAGCAAAAAAAGCGGGAGAACAGATACGCAGTATTTT.

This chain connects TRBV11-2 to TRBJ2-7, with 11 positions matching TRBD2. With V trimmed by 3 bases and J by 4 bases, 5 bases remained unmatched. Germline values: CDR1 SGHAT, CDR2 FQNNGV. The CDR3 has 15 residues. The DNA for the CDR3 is TGTGCCAGCAGCTTGGCCCTAGCGGGGGGTTACGAGCAGTACTTC. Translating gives CASSLALAGGYEQYF.

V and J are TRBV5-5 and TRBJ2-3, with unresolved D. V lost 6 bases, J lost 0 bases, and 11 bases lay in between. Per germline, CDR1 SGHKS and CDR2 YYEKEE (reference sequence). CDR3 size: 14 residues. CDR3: CASTRGSSTDTQYF. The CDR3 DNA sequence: TGTGCCAGCACACGTGGGTCTAGCACAGATACGCAGTATTTT.

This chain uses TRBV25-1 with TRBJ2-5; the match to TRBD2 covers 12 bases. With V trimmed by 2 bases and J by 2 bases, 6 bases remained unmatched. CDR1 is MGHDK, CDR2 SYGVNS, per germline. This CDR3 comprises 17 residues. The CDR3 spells CASSEPSGRALQETQYF. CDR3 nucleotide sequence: TGTGCCAGCAGTGAACCTAGCGGGAGGGCCCTTCAAGAGACCCAGTACTTC.